The rows below give T cell receptor beta chains drawn from one sample of a study of identifying expanded T cells in peripheral blood. Clones were sequenced by immunoSEQ multiplex PCR, and TCRdb holds only the in-frame ones, with some missing. This table has tens of thousands of clones, around 90% appearing once. The sequencing sample was made of blood. These receptors were obtained from a person aged 18 to 75 in good health. Both conserved end residues are part of each CDR3. Fields, in order: D gene, clone size, J gene, V gene, CDR3 DNA, CDR3 protein. A D gene is named only where the DNA matches it firmly. Size values are once, few and many counts, or a class for expanded clones, and some rows have none.

>-|-|TRBJ1-6|TRBV14
TGTGCCAGCAGCCAAGTCGGGGGTTCCTATAATTCACCCCTCCACTTT
CASSQVGGSYNSPLHF
>-|-|TRBJ2-3|TRBV7-9
TGTGCCAGCAGCCAGGTTTCGGGGCGGCACACAGATACGCAGTATTTT
CASSQVSGRHTDTQYF
>-|-|TRBJ2-3|TRBV5-1
TGCGCCAGCAGCTTTGACGGGGGCCACACAGATACGCAGTATTTT
CASSFDGGHTDTQYF
>-|-|TRBJ1-4|TRBV30
TGTGCCTGGAGTGTAGACGGGCGAGGGAAACTGTTTTTT
CAWSVDGRGKLFF
>-|-|TRBJ1-2|TRBV29-1
TGCAGCGTTCATCGCTCTGATCACTATGGCTACACCTTC
CSVHRSDHYGYTF
>-|-|TRBJ1-1|TRBV11-2
TGTGCCAGCAGCTTTTTTCGTTTCGCGGGACGGAAGACGAACACTGAAGCTTTCTTT
CASSFFRFAGRKTNTEAFF
>-|once|TRBJ2-1|TRBV21-1
TGTGCCAGTCGGAGTGACCCGGGACTAACTTACAATGAGCAGTTCTTC
CASRSDPGLTYNEQFF
>-|-|TRBJ2-7|TRBV5-1
TGCGCCAGCAGCTTGATACAGGGTAGCTCCTACGAGCAGTACTTC
CASSLIQGSSYEQYF
>-|-|TRBJ1-6|TRBV30
TGTGCCTGGAACCGCCTTGAAGGGGGGAATTCACCCCTCCACTTT
CAWNRLEGGNSPLHF
>TRBD2|-|TRBJ2-3|TRBV5-1
TGCGCCAGCAGCTTACGAGTCCGGACTAGCGGGATTTTAAATACGCAGTATTTT
CASSLRVRTSGILNTQYF
>-|-|TRBJ1-1|TRBV13
TGTGCCAGCGGGGGACCCGGGAACACTGAAGCTTTCTTT
CASGGPGNTEAFF
>TRBD1|-|TRBJ2-7|TRBV5-1
TGCGCCAGCAGCAAAGGGGACAGGTCCTACGAGCAGTACTTC
CASSKGDRSYEQYF
>TRBD1|-|TRBJ2-6|TRBV7-8
TGTGCCAGCAGCCGGACAGGCGGCTCTGGGGCCAACGTCCTGACTTTC
CASSRTGGSGANVLTF
>-|-|TRBJ1-5|TRBV19
TGTGCCAGTAGTATAGTATACCTAGATCAGCCCCAGCATTTT
CASSIVYLDQPQHF
>-|once|TRBJ1-5|TRBV19
TGTGCCAGTAGTAAGGCGTCGGGGACGGGTCAGCCCCAGCATTTT
CASSKASGTGQPQHF
>TRBD1|-|TRBJ2-1|TRBV19
TGTGCCAGTAGTCCGCAGGGGGCTGTCTGGGATGAGCAGTTCTTC
CASSPQGAVWDEQFF
>TRBD1|-|TRBJ1-4|TRBV7-8
TGTGCCAGCACAGCACAGGGGGCAAGAGAAAAACTGTTTTTT
CASTAQGAREKLFF
>TRBD2|-|TRBJ2-7|TRBV19
TGTGCCAGTAGTATTACCGGGGGGGGTCCGCACGAGCAGTACTTC
CASSITGGGPHEQYF
>-|-|TRBJ1-1|TRBV5-1
TGCGCCAGCAGCAAGGGTTCGGAGACCTTAGCTTTCTTT
CASSKGSETLAFF
>TRBD1|-|TRBJ1-2|TRBV10-3
TGTGCCATCAGTGAGGGGTCAGGGGGTGCTGGCTACACCTTC
CAISEGSGGAGYTF
>TRBD1|-|TRBJ1-1|TRBV5-4
TGTGCCAGCAGCTTGGACAGGGGAAGCACTGAAGCTTTCTTT
CASSLDRGSTEAFF
>TRBD1|-|TRBJ2-2|TRBV29-1
TGCAGCGTTGTGGGGACAGGGGCCACCGGGGAGCTGTTTTTT
CSVVGTGATGELFF
>-|-|TRBJ1-1|TRBV25-1
TGTGCCAGTAGCAGGTCTGAGGCTGAAGCTTTCTTT
CASSRSEAEAFF
>-|once|TRBJ2-1|TRBV15
TGTGCCACCAGCATCAGTCCGTTCCCGCAGTTCTTC
CATSISPFPQFF
>-|-|TRBJ1-1|TRBV18
TGTGCCAGCTCACCGACAGGAGTGAACACTGAAGCTTTCTTT
CASSPTGVNTEAFF
>TRBD1|few|TRBJ1-4|TRBV30
TGTGCCTGGAGTAGGACAGGGACTGGGGAAAAACTGTTTTTT
CAWSRTGTGEKLFF
>TRBD1|-|TRBJ2-5|TRBV5-1
TGCGCCAGCAGCTTGGCCGCAGGGGGCGAGGGTCCCCAGTACTTC
CASSLAAGGEGPQYF
>-|-|TRBJ1-5|TRBV9
TGTGCCAGCAGCGTCCAGGGAGGGAATCAGCCCCAGCATTTT
CASSVQGGNQPQHF
>-|-|TRBJ1-1|TRBV15
TGTGCCACCAGCAGAGATCGGTGGAAGACAGGCGGATACACTGAAGCTTTCTTT
CATSRDRWKTGGYTEAFF
>-|-|TRBJ1-5|TRBV11-2
TGTGCCAGCAGCAGAAGTACAGGACTCCTTAGCAATCAGCCCCAGCATTTT
CASSRSTGLLSNQPQHF
>-|-|TRBJ2-7|TRBV13
TGTGCCAGCAGCCCGCGTCTGGGGAGGAGGGAAGACGAGCAGTACTTC
CASSPRLGRREDEQYF
>-|-|TRBJ1-1|TRBV7-2
TGTGCCAGCAGCCCACACTCCGAAGCTTTCTTT
CASSPHSEAFF
>-|-|TRBJ1-2|TRBV5-4
TGTGCCAGCAGGAGACAGGAGAAGAGAAGTGGCTACACCTTC
CASRRQEKRSGYTF
>TRBD1|few|TRBJ2-2|TRBV30
TGTGCCTGGAAGGGACAGGGCGCCGGGGAGCTGTTTTTT
CAWKGQGAGELFF
>-|-|TRBJ1-2|TRBV2
TGTGCCAGCACCCTGATTAACTATGGCTACACCTTC
CASTLINYGYTF
>-|-|TRBJ1-1|TRBV10-3
TGTGCCATCAGTGAGTCGTACGGCAGGGGAGGCACTGAAGCTTTCTTT
CAISESYGRGGTEAFF
>-|-|TRBJ1-3|TRBV4-3
TGCGCCAGCAGCCATGGTATGTCGCCTGGAAACACCATATATTTT
CASSHGMSPGNTIYF
>TRBD1|-|TRBJ1-5|TRBV10-1
TGCGCCAGCAGCACGGGGGGGGGACAGGGCAATTATTGTCAGCCCCAGCATTTT
CASSTGGGQGNYCQPQHF
>-|-|TRBJ1-1|TRBV6-4
TGTGCCAGCAGGCTAACAGGGAGGGACACTGAAGCTTTCTTT
CASRLTGRDTEAFF
>-|-|TRBJ2-3|TRBV6-1
TGTGCCAGCAACTTCCAGGGCACAGATACGCAGTATTTT
CASNFQGTDTQYF
>-|-|TRBJ2-5|TRBV4-1
TGCGCCAGCAGCCAGGTATTGGGGCGAATAGAGACCCAGTACTTC
CASSQVLGRIETQYF
>-|-|TRBJ1-2|TRBV29-1
TGCAGCGCGGGGGGGGATGGCTACACCTTC
CSAGGDGYTF